Given below is one T cell receptor (beta chain) in context. The data originate from a study of blood T cell repertoires in COVID-19. The table came from immunoSEQ multiplex PCR; TCRdb's copy has only in-frame clones and leaves some out. The table records 170,000 or so clones, roughly 88% of them present only once. The CDR3 length is 18 residues. Germline lookup yields CDR1 SGHAT and CDR2 FQNNGV. Trimming took off 0 bases at V and 7 bases at J, with 24 bases between the two ends. Input material: peripheral blood. The rearrangement links TRBV11-2 to TRBJ1-1, with TRBD1 as a possible D gene (6 bases). The clonotype originates from a woman aged 55-69 years with acute or convalescent COVID-19. The DNA for the CDR3 is TGTGCCAGCAGCTTAGATGGGGTCGGACAGCCGCCTTCCATTGAAGCTTTCTTT. Its protein product is CASSLDGVGQPPSIEAFF.